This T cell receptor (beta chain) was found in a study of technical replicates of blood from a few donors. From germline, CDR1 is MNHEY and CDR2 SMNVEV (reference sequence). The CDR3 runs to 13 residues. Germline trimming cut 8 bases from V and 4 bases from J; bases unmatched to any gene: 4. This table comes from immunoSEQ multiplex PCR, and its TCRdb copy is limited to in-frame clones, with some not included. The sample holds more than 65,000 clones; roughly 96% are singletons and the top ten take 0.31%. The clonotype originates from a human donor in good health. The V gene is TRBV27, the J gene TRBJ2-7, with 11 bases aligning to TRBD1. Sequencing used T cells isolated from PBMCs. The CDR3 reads CASWDRGRYEQYF. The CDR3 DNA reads TGTGCCAGCTGGGACAGGGGGAGATACGAGCAGTACTTC.